Listed here is a single T cell receptor (beta chain). Its specificity is unknown. What was sequenced were expressed TCRB transcripts, since all of the isolated RNA had been reverse transcribed. The method was immunoSEQ multiplex PCR; TCRdb's version includes in-frame clones alone and lacks a portion of them. The sample has 850,000 to 900,000 clones, roughly 15% seen once. The data derive from a study of beta chain features in type 1 diabetes. Study outcomes and limitations: Among all four CD4+ subsets, Type 1 diabetes patients had TCRB CDR3s that were moderately but significantly shorter.

The CDR3 is 14 residues long. Germline V gives CDR1 SGHRS, CDR2 YFSETQ. The V and J ends lost 0 bases and 7 bases respectively, with 10 bases between them. Purity (above 95%) was reached by all sorted populations. The genes are TRBV5-1 and TRBJ2-2, with D maybe TRBD1 (6 bases). The receptor was isolated from a woman younger than 35 in good health. Sequencing input: naive CD4+ T cells from blood. The CDR3 loop is CASSLGQAFGELFF. The CDR3 DNA sequence: TGCGCCAGCAGCTTGGGACAGGCTTTCGGGGAGCTGTTTTTT.